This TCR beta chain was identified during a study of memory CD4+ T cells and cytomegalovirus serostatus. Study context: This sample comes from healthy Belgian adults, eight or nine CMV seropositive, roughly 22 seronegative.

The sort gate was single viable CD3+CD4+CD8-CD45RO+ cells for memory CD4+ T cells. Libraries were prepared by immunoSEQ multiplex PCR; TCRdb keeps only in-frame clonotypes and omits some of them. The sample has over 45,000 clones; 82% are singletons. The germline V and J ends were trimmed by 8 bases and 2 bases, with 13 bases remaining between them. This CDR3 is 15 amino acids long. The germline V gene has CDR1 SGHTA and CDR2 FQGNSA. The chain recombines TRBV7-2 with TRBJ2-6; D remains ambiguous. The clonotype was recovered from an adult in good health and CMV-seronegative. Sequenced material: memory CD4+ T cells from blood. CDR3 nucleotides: TGTGCCAGCGGCCGTGGGGATCCTGGGGCCAACGTCCTGACTTTC. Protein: CASGRGDPGANVLTF.